This entry concerns a single T cell receptor (beta chain). This specimen belongs to a study of blood T cell repertoires in COVID-19. About the research overall: Collection of acute and convalescent COVID-19 samples took place in the United States, Italy and Spain. Nucleic acid was either cDNA or gDNA, and it came from T cells, B-cell-depleted T cells, or PBMCs.

In the authors' workflow: Reference gene primers were amplified, and this amplification served to estimate nucleated cell counts. Some clones are missing from TCRdb's copy, which holds only in-frame ones; the method was immunoSEQ multiplex PCR. V and J calls and clone size are as listed in that table; D and trimming were resolved from the DNA. The data contain tens of thousands of clones, around four fifths of them seen just once; the ten biggest clones take up about an eighth. V dropped 3 bases and J dropped 2 bases, with 17 bases sitting between them. CDR1 MNHNS and CDR2 SASEGT come from the germline V gene. The length of the CDR3 is 16 residues.

The chain has TRBV6-1 and TRBJ2-7; D is unclear. This sequence originates from a human donor in a cohort sampled during active COVID-19. Sequencing used peripheral blood. The CDR3: CASSEGPAGLTYEQYF. The CDR3 coding sequence is TGTGCCAGCAGTGAGGGCCCGGCAGGATTAACCTACGAGCAGTACTTC.